This T cell receptor (beta chain) was captured in a study of blood T cell repertoires in COVID-19 (dated by TCRdb to the early 2020s). Broadly, across the study: The collaborator samples originated in the United States, Italy and Spain and spanned the acute and convalescent phases of COVID-19. Where available, HLA class I and class II types were taken from metadata supplied by the sample provider and were not determined by assay-based typing. Nearly every sample came with metadata listing a de-identified subject ID, COVID-19 status, age in years and sex. Samples were obtained from the ongoing ImmuneRACE study (first 160 participants) and from 1,254 subjects provided by 6 global collaborators. The prospective study material was composed of cDNA or gDNA derived from T cells, B-cell-depleted T cells, or PBMCs. The repertoires were released in a freely available public database intended as a resource for research on the immune response to SARS-CoV-2. The dataset comprised deeply sampled blood TCRbeta repertoires from subjects exposed to, actively infected with, or recovered from COVID-19. Overall study results and their limits: The amount of clinical and demographic metadata varied by source and participant and was provided uncurated.

In Seattle, one collaborating source enrolled patients while the infection was active and tracked those patients longitudinally over the course of disease. Whole blood was collected in K2EDTA tubes by collaborating institutions according to the institutions' own protocols. Collaborator samples were shipped for TCRbeta analysis as frozen whole blood, isolated PBMCs, or DNA extracted from either sample type. The CDR3 sequence holds 12 residues, the cysteine and phenylalanine included. Just CDR3 DNA is preserved here, 36 bases in frame from base 1. The junction carries 10 bases between V and J, which are trimmed by 0 bases and 13 bases respectively. CDR1 is given as SGHVS and CDR2 as FQNEAQ, both from the germline V gene. A word on this clone: Its specific antigen is unknown. Base qualities were left out, and no much larger clone turns up one base away.

TCRbeta CDR3 regions were amplified from genomic DNA by means of the immunoSEQ Assay, a bias-controlled multiplex PCR. In the source study's methods: The number of nucleated cells in each sample was estimated by amplification of reference gene primers within the assay. To quantify the absolute abundance of each unique TCRbeta CDR3 rearrangement, sequence reads were collapsed and filtered. For each sample, productive Simpson clonality was calculated as the square root of Simpson's diversity index over productive rearrangements. Sourced from immuneACCESS, this table was stored by TCRdb with only in-frame sequences that have V and J called. A share of the clones is absent; for the studies checked, an unresolved V gene accounts for under half, and the remainder has no known explanation. Clonal size and the V and J genes are those of that table, whereas D and trimming came from the DNA. The sample table contains 400,000 to 450,000 clones; only one count was recorded for about 91% of them. Around 12% of the sample belongs to the ten largest clones.

The source is a woman aged 45-59 years with COVID-19, enrolled during active disease. Recombination linked TRBV7-8 to TRBJ2-1; a tentative D call is TRBD2 (6 bases match). The sample taken for sequencing was peripheral blood. The DNA is TGTGCCAGCAGCTTAGCGGGGACTCCTCAGTTCTTC. Its protein product is CASSLAGTPQFF.